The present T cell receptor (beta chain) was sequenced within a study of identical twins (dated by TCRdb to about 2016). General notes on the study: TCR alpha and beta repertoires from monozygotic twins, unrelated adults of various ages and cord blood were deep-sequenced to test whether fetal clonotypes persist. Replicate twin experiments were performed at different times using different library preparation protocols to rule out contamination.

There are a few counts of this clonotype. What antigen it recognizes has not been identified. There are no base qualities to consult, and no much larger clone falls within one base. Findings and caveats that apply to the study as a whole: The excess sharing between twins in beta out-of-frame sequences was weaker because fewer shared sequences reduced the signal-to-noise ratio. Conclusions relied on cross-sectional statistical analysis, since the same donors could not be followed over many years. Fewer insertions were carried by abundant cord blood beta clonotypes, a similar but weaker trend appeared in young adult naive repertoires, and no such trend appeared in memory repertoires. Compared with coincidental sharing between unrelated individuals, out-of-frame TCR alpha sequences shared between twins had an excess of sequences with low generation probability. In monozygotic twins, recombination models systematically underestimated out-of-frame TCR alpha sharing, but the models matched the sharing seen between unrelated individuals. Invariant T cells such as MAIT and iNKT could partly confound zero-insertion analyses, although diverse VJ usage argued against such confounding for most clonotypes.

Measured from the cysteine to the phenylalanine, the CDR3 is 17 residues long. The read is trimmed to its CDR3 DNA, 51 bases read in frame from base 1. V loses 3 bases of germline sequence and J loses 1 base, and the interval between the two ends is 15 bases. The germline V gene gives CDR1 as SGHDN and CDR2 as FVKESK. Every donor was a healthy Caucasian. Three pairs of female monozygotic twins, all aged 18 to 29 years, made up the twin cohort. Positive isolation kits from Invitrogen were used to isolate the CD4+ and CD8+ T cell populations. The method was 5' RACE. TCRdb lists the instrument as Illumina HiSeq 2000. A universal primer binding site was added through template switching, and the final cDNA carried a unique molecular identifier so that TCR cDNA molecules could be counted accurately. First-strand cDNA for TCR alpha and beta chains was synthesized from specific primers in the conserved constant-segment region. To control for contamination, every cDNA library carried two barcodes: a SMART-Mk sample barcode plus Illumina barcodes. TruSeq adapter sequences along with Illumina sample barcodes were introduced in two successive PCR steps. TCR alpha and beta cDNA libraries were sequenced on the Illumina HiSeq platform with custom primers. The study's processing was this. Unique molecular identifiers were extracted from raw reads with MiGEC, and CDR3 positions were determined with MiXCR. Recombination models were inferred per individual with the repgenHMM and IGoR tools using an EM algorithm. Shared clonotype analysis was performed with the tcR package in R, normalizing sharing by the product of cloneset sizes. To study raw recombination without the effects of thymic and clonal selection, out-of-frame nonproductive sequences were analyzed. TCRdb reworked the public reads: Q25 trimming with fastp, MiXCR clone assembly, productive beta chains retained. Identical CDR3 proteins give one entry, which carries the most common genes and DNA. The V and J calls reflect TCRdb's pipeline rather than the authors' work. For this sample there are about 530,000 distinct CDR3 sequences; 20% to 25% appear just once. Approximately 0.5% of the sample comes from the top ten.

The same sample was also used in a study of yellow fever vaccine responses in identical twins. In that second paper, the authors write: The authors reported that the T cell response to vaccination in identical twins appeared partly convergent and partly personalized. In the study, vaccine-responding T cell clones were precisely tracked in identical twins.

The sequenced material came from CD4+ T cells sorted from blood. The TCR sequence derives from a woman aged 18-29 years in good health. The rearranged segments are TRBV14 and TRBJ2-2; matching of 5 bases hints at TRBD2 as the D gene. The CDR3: CASSHFLGLQNTGELFF. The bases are TGTGCCAGCAGCCACTTTCTCGGACTCCAGAACACCGGGGAGCTGTTTTTT.